What follows are 28 T cell receptor beta chains derived from one specimen sequenced in a study of immune cell composition in non-small cell lung cancer. TCRdb keeps only in-frame clones here, not all; method: immunoSEQ multiplex PCR. The sample has 6,000 to 8,500 clones; about 72% are singletons. The source material was lung tumor tissue. The receptors originated from a human donor with non-small cell lung cancer.

For this clone: At one of its ends the junction is not consistent with the germline gene, which may arise from a read error. The chain recombines TRBV5-8 with TRBJ2-3; 7 nucleotides match TRBD1. The CDR3 has 15 amino acids. Germline CDR1 SGHTS, CDR2 YDEGEE. CDR3 bases: TGTGCCAGCAGCTTGGAGTTATTGGGGACAGCTACGCAGTATTTT. Translating it yields CASSLELLGTATQYF. Based on the CDR3 plus reference TRBV5-8 and TRBJ2-3, the full variable domain is EAGVTQSPTHLIKTRGQQATLRCSPISGHTSVYWYQQALGLGLQFLLWYDEGEERNRGNFPPRFSGRQFPNYSSELNVNALELEDSALYLCASSLELLGTATQYFGPGTRLTVL.

V and J are TRBV9 and TRBJ2-1; TRBD2 matches at 7 bases. The germline V gene encodes CDR1 SGDLS and CDR2 YYNGEE. Losses at the gene ends were 2 bases for V and 8 bases for J; bases not matched to a gene: 13. This CDR3 spans 16 amino acids. CDR3 sequence reads: CASSVAPIRGDYEQFF. The DNA of the CDR3 is TGTGCCAGCAGCGTGGCCCCGATCCGGGGGGACTATGAGCAGTTCTTC.

This sequence joins TRBV7-2 and TRBJ2-7; TRBD1 agrees at 8 bases. Unmatched junction bases numbered 6, after V lost 2 bases and J lost 0 bases. CDR3 length: 16 amino acids. Germline V lookup: CDR1 SGHTA, CDR2 FQGNSA. The CDR3 spells CASSLSSGTGSYEQYF. CDR3 nucleotides: TGTGCCAGCAGCTTATCCTCAGGGACAGGCTCCTACGAGCAGTACTTC.

This clone was observed once. V usage is TRBV6-4 and J usage is TRBJ2-3; 7 nucleotides agree with TRBD1. CDR1 and CDR2 from the germline V gene are MRHNA and SNTAGT. V was pared by 0 bases and J by 6 bases, with 6 bases of the junction left unmatched. The CDR3 is 15 residues long. CDR3: CASSDSGQRGDTQYF. The CDR3, as DNA: TGTGCCAGCAGTGACTCGGGACAGCGCGGGGATACGCAGTATTTT.

This clone has a handful of counts. The rearrangement links TRBV7-2 to TRBJ2-7; D is unresolved. V was cut by 5 bases and J by 1 base, with 12 bases left in between. Germline values: CDR1 SGHTA, CDR2 FQGNSA. There are 14 residues in the CDR3. The CDR3 reads CASSRRFKSYEQYF. The CDR3 region has the DNA TGTGCCAGCAGCCGCAGGTTTAAGTCCTACGAGCAGTACTTC.

In its sample, this clone was seen a few times. The V call is TRBV6-1, the J call TRBJ1-5; TRBD1 matches at 10 bases. Looked up from germline, CDR1 is MNHNS and CDR2 is SASEGT. J lost 6 bases, V lost 6 bases, and 8 bases had no gene match. The CDR3 is 15 amino acids. The chain's CDR3 is CASRSGTGVFQPQHF. The CDR3 region has the DNA TGTGCCAGCAGATCCGGGACAGGGGTGTTTCAGCCCCAGCATTTT.

The V and J genes are TRBV28 and TRBJ2-3, with 7 bases that match TRBD1. The junction had 2 bases not matched to a gene; V was cut back by 5 bases and J by 3 bases. This CDR3 is built from 13 residues. Germline CDR1 MDHEN, CDR2 SYDVKM. CDR3 coding DNA: TGTGCCAGCAGTCCACAGGGGACAGATACGCAGTATTTT. This codes for CASSPQGTDTQYF.

The chain joins TRBV11-1 to TRBJ1-1; 11 nucleotides match TRBD1. The V and J ends lost 4 bases and 8 bases, in that order; junction bases with no gene match: 12. The V gene's germline CDR1 is SGHAT and CDR2 FQDESV (reference sequence). The CDR3 has 16 residues. DNA for the CDR3: TGTGCCAGCAGCTCAGGACAGGGGGCGCGAAGGGCGGAAGCTTTCTTT. Translating gives CASSSGQGARRAEAFF.

V is TRBV18 and J is TRBJ2-5, with TRBD2 identical over 12 bases. J gave up 1 base and V 3 bases, and 3 bases lay outside the gene matches. In germline, CDR1 is KGHSH, CDR2 LQKENI. The CDR3 consists of 16 residues. The CDR3 nucleotides are TGTGCCAGCTCACCCCGGACTAGCGGGGCCCAAGAGACCCAGTACTTC. This encodes CASSPRTSGAQETQYF.

The V call is TRBV18, the J call TRBJ1-5, with D perhaps TRBD1 (5 bases). The V end was cut by 3 bases, the J end by 0 bases, with 12 bases between. The CDR3 is 16 amino acids. Germline CDR1 KGHSH, CDR2 LQKENI. This CDR3 reads CASSPGGRGSNQPQHF. Here the CDR3 DNA reads TGTGCCAGCTCACCGGGGGGAAGGGGTAGCAATCAGCCCCAGCATTTT. Using reference TRBV18 and TRBJ1-5 for the parts outside the CDR3, the full variable domain is NAGVMQNPRHLVRRRGQEARLRCSPMKGHSHVYWYRQLPEEGLKFMVYLQKENIIDESGMPKERFSAEFPKEGPSILRIQQVVRGDSAAYFCASSPGGRGSNQPQHFGDGTRLSIL.

This chain joins TRBV6-6 and TRBJ2-4; unclear D gene. This CDR3 comprises 14 residues. Germline assignment: CDR1 MNHNY and CDR2 SVGAGI (reference sequence). The V end lost 6 bases, the J end lost 0 bases, and 9 bases lay between the germline ends. In DNA form, the CDR3 reads TGTGCCAGCAGCTTCCCTCTAGCCAAAAACATTCAGTACTTC. Translation gives CASSFPLAKNIQYF.

This sequence joins TRBV5-1 and TRBJ1-1; D gene ambiguous. The CDR3 runs to 15 residues. V was cut by 4 bases and J by 2 bases, with 15 bases left in between. The germline CDR1 and CDR2 sequences are SGHRS and YFSETQ. CDR3 in amino acids: CASSTDPGLNTEAFF. The CDR3 DNA sequence: TGCGCCAGCAGCACCGATCCAGGATTAAACACTGAAGCTTTCTTT.

This rearrangement joins TRBV6-5 to TRBJ2-3; weak D call: TRBD2 (5 bases). Trimming shortened V by 2 bases and J by 5 bases, and 8 bases separated the two germline ends. In germline, CDR1 is MNHEY, CDR2 SVGAGI. The CDR3 spans 13 residues. CDR3 sequence reads: CASSYGSKDTQYF. The CDR3 DNA is TGTGCCAGCAGTTACGGGAGTAAAGATACGCAGTATTTT.

This clone occurred once. The chain recombines TRBV9 with TRBJ2-2; perhaps TRBD1 as D (6 bases). The germline V and J ends were trimmed by 0 bases and 7 bases, with 10 bases remaining between them. This CDR3 has 14 residues. Germline lookup yields CDR1 SGDLS and CDR2 YYNGEE. Here the CDR3 DNA reads TGTGCCAGCAGCGTAGGGGGGCCCGACGGGGAGCTGTTTTTT. Its protein is CASSVGGPDGELFF.

There are a few counts of this clone. The chain carries TRBV28 and TRBJ2-7, with D uncertain. Germline V gene sequence: CDR1 MDHEN, CDR2 SYDVKM. The V end was cut by 3 bases, the J end by 5 bases, with 5 bases between. The CDR3 extends over 11 amino acids. CDR3 sequence: CASSFQDEQYF. CDR3 bases: TGTGCCAGCAGTTTCCAGGACGAGCAGTACTTC.

By its share, this clone is medium-sized. V gene TRBV6-1 combines with J gene TRBJ1-5, with D maybe TRBD1 (5 bases). V gave up 7 bases and J gave up 7 bases, with 17 bases separating them. The CDR3 contains 14 residues. CDR1 is MNHNS and CDR2 is SASEGT in the germline V gene. The CDR3 nucleotides read TGTGCCAGCATTCCGGGGGGAGGAGGGCAGCCCCAGCATTTT. This translates into CASIPGGGGQPQHF.

CDR3 residues: CATGGQGSSGANVLTF. The CDR3 DNA follows: TGTGCCACCGGCGGACAGGGGTCTTCTGGGGCCAACGTCCTGACTTTC. The gene calls are TRBV2 and TRBJ2-6; 9 bases line up with TRBD1. Trimming removed 10 bases from V and 1 base from J; junction bases left unmatched: 8. There are 16 residues in the CDR3. CDR1 and CDR2 from the germline V gene are SNHLY and FYNNEI.

V and J are TRBV28 and TRBJ2-5; TRBD1 is a possible D gene (6 bases). Deletions cut 7 bases from V and 3 bases from J, with 12 bases between. This CDR3 has 13 residues. Germline V CDR1 and CDR2: MDHEN, SYDVKM. CDR3 DNA: TGTGCCAGCATCGGGACACAGGAAGAGACCCAGTACTTC. Translation: CASIGTQEETQYF.

This chain uses TRBV2 with TRBJ2-2; weak D call: TRBD2 (5 bases). Germline V CDR1 and CDR2: SNHLY, FYNNEI. There are 15 residues in the CDR3. V shed 4 bases and J shed 4 bases, with 13 bases lying between them. CDR3 in amino acids: CASSGGSGRTGELFF. The CDR3 coding sequence is TGTGCCAGCAGTGGAGGGAGTGGCCGCACCGGGGAGCTGTTTTTT.

This chain uses TRBV28 with TRBJ1-4, with D maybe TRBD1 (6 bases). The germline V gene encodes CDR1 MDHEN and CDR2 SYDVKM. With 5 bases removed from V and 3 bases from J, the gap between germline ends came to 13 bases. This CDR3 has 15 amino acids. CDR3 sequence reads: CASSPLRGSNEKLFF. As DNA, the CDR3 is TGTGCCAGCAGTCCCCTCAGGGGTTCTAATGAAAAACTGTTTTTT.

The chain carries TRBV18 and TRBJ2-3, with 9 bases that match TRBD2. With 2 bases clipped from V and 0 bases from J, the junction kept 9 bases outside the gene matches. The germline CDR1 and CDR2 sequences are KGHSH and LQKENI. The CDR3 contains 18 residues. The CDR3 region has the DNA TGTGCCAGCTCACCAAGTTTCGGGCGGGAGGGCAGCACAGATACGCAGTATTTT. Translated, it gives CASSPSFGREGSTDTQYF.

The table lists this clone with a count of one. For the CDR3, the DNA is TGTGCCAGCAGCTTAGGGACTAGCGGGAGCCAAGAGACCCAGTACTTC. Its translation is CASSLGTSGSQETQYF. V and J are TRBV7-3 and TRBJ2-5; 14 bases match TRBD2. J was trimmed by 1 base and V by 2 bases; bases with no gene match: 0. CDR1 is SGHTA, CDR2 FQGTGA, per germline. The length of the CDR3 is 16 residues.

The gene calls are TRBV7-2 and TRBJ2-1; TRBD2 matches at 10 bases. The J segment lost 6 bases and the V segment lost 5 bases, leaving 10 bases of the junction unmatched. The germline gives CDR1 SGHTA, CDR2 FQGNSA. This CDR3 spans 16 amino acids. The CDR3 region has the DNA TGTGCCAGCAGCGTCGATAGCGGGGGGAGATCCAATGAGCAGTTCTTC. As protein: CASSVDSGGRSNEQFF. The complete variable domain, with remaining parts taken from reference TRBV7-2 and TRBJ2-1, reads GAGVSQSPSNKVTEKGKDVELRCDPISGHTALYWYRQSLGQGLEFLIYFQGNSAPDKSGLPSDRFSAERTGGSVSTLTIQRTQQEDSAVYLCASSVDSGGRSNEQFFGPGTRLTVL.

The chain couples TRBV27 to TRBJ1-2, with 11 bases aligning to TRBD1. Germline V gene data show CDR1 as MNHEY and CDR2 as SMNVEV (reference sequence). There are 16 residues in the CDR3. Trimming took 8 bases from V and 8 from J; bases not matched to a gene: 16. The chain's CDR3 is CASRTGTGTGGGGYTF. CDR3 nucleotide sequence: TGTGCCAGCCGCACCGGGACCGGGACAGGGGGTGGAGGCTACACCTTC.

The rearrangement links TRBV7-8 to TRBJ2-1; no definite D call. Trimming pared 2 bases from V and 4 bases from J, leaving 6 bases between. The length of the CDR3 is 13 residues. CDR1 and CDR2 (germline): SGHVS, FQNEAQ. CDR3 loop: CASSLREYNEQFF. In DNA, the CDR3 is TGTGCCAGCAGCTTACGAGAATACAATGAGCAGTTCTTC. The complete variable domain, with remaining parts taken from reference TRBV7-8 and TRBJ2-1, reads GAGVSQSPRYKVAKRGQDVALRCDPISGHVSLFWYQQALGQGPEFLTYFQNEAQLDKSGLPSDRFFAERPEGSVSTLKIQRTQQEDSAVYLCASSLREYNEQFFGPGTRLTVL.

V is TRBV7-9 and J is TRBJ2-3; 12 bases fit TRBD2. The CDR3 is 14 amino acids. J lost 5 bases, V lost 7 bases, and 4 bases had no gene match. The germline CDR1 and CDR2 sequences are SEHNR and FQNEAQ (reference sequence). DNA of the CDR3: TGTGCCAGCACCCGACTAGCGGGAGAAGATACGCAGTATTTT. Translated: CASTRLAGEDTQYF.

This clone was seen once. This chain links TRBV18 with TRBJ1-2, with 8 bases lining up with TRBD1. J lost 5 bases, V lost 2 bases, and 7 bases had no gene match. CDR3 length: 15 amino acids. From germline, CDR1 is KGHSH and CDR2 LQKENI. CDR3 coding DNA: TGTGCCAGCTCACCAGCAGGGGGCCTCTATTATGGCTACACCTTC. It encodes CASSPAGGLYYGYTF.

V is TRBV27 and J is TRBJ2-7; the match to TRBD2 covers 8 bases. Losses at the gene ends were 7 bases for V and 0 bases for J; bases not matched to a gene: 5. CDR1 and CDR2 from the germline V gene are MNHEY and SMNVEV (reference sequence). The CDR3 is 14 amino acids. The CDR3 is CASTARGDSYEQYF. CDR3 in DNA: TGTGCCAGCACCGCGCGGGGGGACTCCTACGAGCAGTACTTC.